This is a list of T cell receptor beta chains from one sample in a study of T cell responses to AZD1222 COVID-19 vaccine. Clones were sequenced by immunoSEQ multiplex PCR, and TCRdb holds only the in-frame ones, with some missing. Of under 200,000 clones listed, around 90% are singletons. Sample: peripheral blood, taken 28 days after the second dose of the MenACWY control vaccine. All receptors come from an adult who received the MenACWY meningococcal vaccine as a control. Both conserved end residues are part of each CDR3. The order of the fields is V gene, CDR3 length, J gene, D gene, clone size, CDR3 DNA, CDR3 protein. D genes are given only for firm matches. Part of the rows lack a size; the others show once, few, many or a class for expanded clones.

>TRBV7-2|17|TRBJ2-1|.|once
TGTGCCAGCAGCTTAGCTCCAGGACGCAGCTCCTACAATGAGCAGTTCTTC
CASSLAPGRSSYNEQFF
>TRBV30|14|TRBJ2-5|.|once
TGTGCCTCTCACAGGGGAGGCGATCGGGAGACCCAGTACTTC
CASHRGGDRETQYF
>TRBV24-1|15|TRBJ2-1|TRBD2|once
TGTGCCACCAGTGGTCCTAGCGGGGCCTACAATGAGCAGTTCTTC
CATSGPSGAYNEQFF
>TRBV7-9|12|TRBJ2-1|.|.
TGTGCCAGCAGGCGAGGGATCTATGAGCAGTTCTTC
CASRRGIYEQFF
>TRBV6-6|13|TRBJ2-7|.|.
TGTGCCAGCAGTTACTACGAGTCCAGGGAGCAGTACTTC
CASSYYESREQYF
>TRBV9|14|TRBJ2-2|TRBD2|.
TGTGCCAGCAGCTCAGGACTAGGAGGCGGGGAGCTGTTTTTT
CASSSGLGGGELFF
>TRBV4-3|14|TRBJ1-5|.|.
TGCGCCAGCAGCCAAGTAGCAGGGAATCAGCCCCAGCATTTT
CASSQVAGNQPQHF
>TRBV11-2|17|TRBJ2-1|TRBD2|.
TGTGCCAGCAGCTTAGACCCGGGACTAGCGGGGAGAGGTGAGCAGTTCTTC
CASSLDPGLAGRGEQFF
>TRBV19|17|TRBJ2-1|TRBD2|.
TGTGCCAGTAGTACCCTCTCCGGGACTAGCGGGAAGGGTGAGCAGTTCTTC
CASSTLSGTSGKGEQFF
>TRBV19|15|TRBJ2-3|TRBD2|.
TGTGCCAGTAGTATGGGTAGCGGGGGCACAGATACGCAGTATTTT
CASSMGSGGTDTQYF
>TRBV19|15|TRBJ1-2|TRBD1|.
TGTGCCAGTAGTGGAGGGGGCGCGCAGTTTTATGGCTACACCTTC
CASSGGGAQFYGYTF
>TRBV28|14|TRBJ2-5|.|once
TGTGCCAGCAGTTTAACCCCGCGATCGGAGACCCAGTACTTC
CASSLTPRSETQYF
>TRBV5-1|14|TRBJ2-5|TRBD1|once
TGCGCCAGCAGCTTCACAGGGGTGGGAGAGACCCAGTACTTC
CASSFTGVGETQYF
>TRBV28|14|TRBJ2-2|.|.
TGTGCCACCAGGAGTCAGGGGAAAAGCGGGGAGCTGTTTTTT
CATRSQGKSGELFF
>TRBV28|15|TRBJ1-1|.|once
TGTGCCAGCAGTCTTCCGGGGGGGAAGGGCACTGAAGCTTTCTTT
CASSLPGGKGTEAFF
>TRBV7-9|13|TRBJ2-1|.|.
TGTGCCAGCAGCCAATTCGAGGGAAATGAGCAGTTCTTC
CASSQFEGNEQFF
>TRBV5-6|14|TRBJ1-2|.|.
TGTGCCAGCAGCTTGGGGCAGGGAGTGAGTGGCTACACCTTC
CASSLGQGVSGYTF
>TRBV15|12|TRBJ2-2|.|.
TGTGCCACCAGCAGGGTACTGGGGCAGCTGTTTTTT
CATSRVLGQLFF
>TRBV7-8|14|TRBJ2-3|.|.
TGTGCCAGCAGCCCTCGGGACCTAGCCGTTACACAGTATTTT
CASSPRDLAVTQYF
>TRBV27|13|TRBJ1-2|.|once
TGTGCCAGCAGTTTTCCGGCAGGGAGAGGCTACACCTTC
CASSFPAGRGYTF
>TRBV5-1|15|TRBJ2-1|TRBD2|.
TGCGCCAGCAGCTTGGGACTAGCACAAAACAATGAGCAGTTCTTC
CASSLGLAQNNEQFF
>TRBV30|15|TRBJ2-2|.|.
TGTGCCTGGAGAGGGGACTGGACGAACACCGGGGAGCTGTTTTTT
CAWRGDWTNTGELFF
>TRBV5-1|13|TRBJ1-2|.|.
TGCGCCAGCAGCTTGGAAGGGAACTATGGCTACACCTTC
CASSLEGNYGYTF
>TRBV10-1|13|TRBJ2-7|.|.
TGCGCCAGCAGTGAGTCGGGACTTTACGAGCAGTACTTC
CASSESGLYEQYF
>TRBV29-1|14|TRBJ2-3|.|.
TGCAGCGTTGAACTGGGAGAGGGCACAGATACGCAGTATTTT
CSVELGEGTDTQYF
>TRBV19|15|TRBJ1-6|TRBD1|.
TGTGCCAGTAGTATAGGCGCACAGGGGGCTGAGGCCCTCCACTTT
CASSIGAQGAEALHF
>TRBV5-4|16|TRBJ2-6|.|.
TGTGCCAGCAGCTTGCCCGAGTCCACTGGGGCCAACGTCCTGACTTTC
CASSLPESTGANVLTF
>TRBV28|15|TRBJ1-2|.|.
TGTGCCAGCCGAGCCCCCCAGGGAGGTAACTATGGCTACACCTTC
CASRAPQGGNYGYTF
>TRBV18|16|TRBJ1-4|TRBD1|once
TGTGCCAGCTCACCGTCGGCCGGGACAGGGGGCGAAAAACTGTTTTTT
CASSPSAGTGGEKLFF
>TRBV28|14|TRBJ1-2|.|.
TGTGCCAGCAGTTTATCCCAGGGAATATTTGACTACACCTTC
CASSLSQGIFDYTF
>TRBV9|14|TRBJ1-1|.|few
TGTGCCAGCAGCGTAGCCGGGATGAACACTGAAGCTTTCTTT
CASSVAGMNTEAFF
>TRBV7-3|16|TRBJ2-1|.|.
TGTGCCAGCAGCTCCCAGAGGAGCCCTCCATACAATGAGCAGTTCTTC
CASSSQRSPPYNEQFF
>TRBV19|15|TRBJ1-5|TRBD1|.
TGTGCCAGTAGTATAGGAGACAGGGGCAATCAGCCCCAGCATTTT
CASSIGDRGNQPQHF
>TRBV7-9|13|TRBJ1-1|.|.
TGTGCCAGCAGCTTCGAAGGGAACACTGAAGCTTTCTTT
CASSFEGNTEAFF